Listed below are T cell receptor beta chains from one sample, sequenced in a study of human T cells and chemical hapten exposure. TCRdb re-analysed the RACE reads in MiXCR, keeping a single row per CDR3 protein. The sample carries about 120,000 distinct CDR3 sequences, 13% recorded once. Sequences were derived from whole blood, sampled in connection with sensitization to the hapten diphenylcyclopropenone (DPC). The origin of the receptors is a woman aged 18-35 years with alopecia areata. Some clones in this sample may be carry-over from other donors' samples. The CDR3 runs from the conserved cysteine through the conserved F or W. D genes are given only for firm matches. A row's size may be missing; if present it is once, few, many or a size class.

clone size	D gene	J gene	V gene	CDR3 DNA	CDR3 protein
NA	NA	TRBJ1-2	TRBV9	TGTGCCAGCAGCGTAGAGGCTGACAGGATGGTTGGCTACACCTTC	CASSVEADRMVGYTF
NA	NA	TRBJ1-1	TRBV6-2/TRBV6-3	TGTGCCAGCAGTTACGACAGAATCACTGAAGCTTTCTTT	CASSYDRITEAFF
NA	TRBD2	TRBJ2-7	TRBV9	TGTGCCAGCAGCGTAGAAGCGGGGGCGGGACTAGCATACTTC	CASSVEAGAGLAYF
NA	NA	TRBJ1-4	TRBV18	TGTGCCAGCTCACCCCGGACAGATTATGAAAAACTGTTTTTT	CASSPRTDYEKLFF
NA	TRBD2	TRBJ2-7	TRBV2	TGTGCCAGCAGTGAAAGACTAGCGGGGGGTCAATACGAGCAGTACTTC	CASSERLAGGQYEQYF
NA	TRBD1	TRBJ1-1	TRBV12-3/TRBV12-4	TGTGCCAGCAGTTTACCCGGGACAGGGGGAGCTTTCTTT	CASSLPGTGGAFF
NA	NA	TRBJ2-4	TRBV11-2	TGTGCCAGCAGCTTAGCAACGGGGGCCAAAAACATTCAGTACTTC	CASSLATGAKNIQYF
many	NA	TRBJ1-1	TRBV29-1	TGCAGCACTCATGACCGGGGAAACACTGAAGCTTTCTTT	CSTHDRGNTEAFF
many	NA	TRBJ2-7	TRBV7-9	TGTGCCAGCAGCTTGCTCGTATCCTACGAGCAGTACTTC	CASSLLVSYEQYF
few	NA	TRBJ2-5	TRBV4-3	TGCGCCAGCAGCCAAAACCGGGACCACCAAGAGACCCAGTACTTC	CASSQNRDHQETQYF
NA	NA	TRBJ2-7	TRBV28	TGTGCCAGTGTTTCCCCCTACGAGCAGTACTTC	CASVSPYEQYF
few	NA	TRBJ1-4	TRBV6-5	TGTGCCAGCAAAAGGACTAATGAAAAACTGTTTTTT	CASKRTNEKLFF
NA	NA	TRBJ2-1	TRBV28	TGTGCCAGCAGTTTTAGGGATTCAAGCCGTGAGCAGTTCTTC	CASSFRDSSREQFF
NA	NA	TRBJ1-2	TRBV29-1	TGCAGCGTTGAGGTCAGGAAAAACTATGGCTACACCTTC	CSVEVRKNYGYTF
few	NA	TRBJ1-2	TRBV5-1	TGCGCCAGCAGCACCGGGACCCGACCTAACTATGGCTACACCTTC	CASSTGTRPNYGYTF
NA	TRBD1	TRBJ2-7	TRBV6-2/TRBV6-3	TGTGCCAGCAGTGCGGCGGCCGGGACAGGTGATTACGAGCAGTACTTC	CASSAAAGTGDYEQYF
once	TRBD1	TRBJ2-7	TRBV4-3	TGCGCCAGCAGCCAACTGGGGCAGGGGGTAAGCGAGCAGTACTTC	CASSQLGQGVSEQYF
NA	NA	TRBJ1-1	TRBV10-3	TGTGCCACTTGGGACGGAGTCGGGACTGAAGCTTTCTTT	CATWDGVGTEAFF
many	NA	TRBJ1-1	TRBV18	TGTGCCAGCTCGGACGACAGCCACATGAACACTGAAGCTTTCTTT	CASSDDSHMNTEAFF
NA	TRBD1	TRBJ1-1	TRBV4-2	TGTGCCAGCAGCTCGTACAGGGGGAAGAACACTGAAGCTTTCTTT	CASSSYRGKNTEAFF
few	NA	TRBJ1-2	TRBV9	TGTGCCAGCAGCGTAGGTGGCATAGAAGCTGGCTACACCTTC	CASSVGGIEAGYTF
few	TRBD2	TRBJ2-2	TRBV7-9	TGTGCCAGCAGCTTAGGCCCCGGGAGGACCGGGGAGCTGTTTTTT	CASSLGPGRTGELFF
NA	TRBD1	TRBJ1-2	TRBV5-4	TGTGCCAGCAGCAGAGAGGGGGCTGGTGGCTACACCTTC	CASSREGAGGYTF
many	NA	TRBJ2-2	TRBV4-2	TGTGCCAGCAGCCCGCCACGGGCACGGACGCAAATCTCGAACACCGGGGAGCTGTTTTTT	CASSPPRARTQISNTGELFF
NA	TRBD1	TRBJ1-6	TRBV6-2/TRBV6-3	TGTGCCAGCAGTCGTGGGACAGGGGGCTGGTCACCCCTCCACTTT	CASSRGTGGWSPLHF
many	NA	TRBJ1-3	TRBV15	TGTGCCACCAGCAGAGAGACAGCTTTGGCTGGAAACACCATATATTTT	CATSRETALAGNTIYF
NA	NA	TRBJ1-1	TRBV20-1	TGCAGTGCTAGGCCCCCGGAAGGGCCGAACACTGAAGCTTTCTTT	CSARPPEGPNTEAFF
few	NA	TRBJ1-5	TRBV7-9	TGTGCCAGCAGCCGCAGGGGTCAGCCCCAGCATTTT	CASSRRGQPQHF
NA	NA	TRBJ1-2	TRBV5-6	TGTGCCAGCAGCTTGGCCATTAGCTACACCTTC	CASSLAISYTF
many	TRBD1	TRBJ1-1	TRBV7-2	TGTGCCAGCAGCCCAACCCAGGGGGCAAAGAACACTGAAGCTTTCTTT	CASSPTQGAKNTEAFF
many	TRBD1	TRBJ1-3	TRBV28	TGTGCCAGCAGACTGGACAGGGATAGAAACACCATATATTTT	CASRLDRDRNTIYF
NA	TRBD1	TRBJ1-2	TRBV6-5	TGTGCCAGCAGTTACTCTTGGACAGGGGATGGCTACACCTTC	CASSYSWTGDGYTF
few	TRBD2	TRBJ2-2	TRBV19	TGTGCCAGTGCGCGGGCGGGGGACACCGGGGAGCTGTTTTTT	CASARAGDTGELFF
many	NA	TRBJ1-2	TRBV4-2	TGTGCCAGCAGCCAAGATTCCGCCGGCATGGAATTGAAAGACTATGGCTACACCTTC	CASSQDSAGMELKDYGYTF
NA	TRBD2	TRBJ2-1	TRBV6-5	TGTGCCAGCAGTAGGACTAGCCGCGGGTCCCAGTTCTTC	CASSRTSRGSQFF
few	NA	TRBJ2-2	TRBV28	TGTGCCAGCAGTTGGTTCGGGGAGCTGTTTTTT	CASSWFGELFF
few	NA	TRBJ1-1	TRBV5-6	TGTGCCAGCAGCCCAACCTTAAACAGGCCGCGGAACACTGAAGCTTTCTTT	CASSPTLNRPRNTEAFF
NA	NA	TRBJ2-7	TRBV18	TGTGCCAGCTCACCCTCCATGACCGAGCAGTACTTC	CASSPSMTEQYF
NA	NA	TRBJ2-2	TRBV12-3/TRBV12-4	TGTGCCAGCAGTTTTGGATTTAACACCGGGGAGCTGTTTTTT	CASSFGFNTGELFF
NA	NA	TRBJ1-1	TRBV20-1	TGCAGTGCTAGAAATCCGGTAGGGGAGGCAAACACTGAAGCTTTCTTT	CSARNPVGEANTEAFF
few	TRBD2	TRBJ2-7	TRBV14	TGTGCCAGCAGCCACTGGGGACTAGCGGGGGCCTACGAGCAGTACTTC	CASSHWGLAGAYEQYF
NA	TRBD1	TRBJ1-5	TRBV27	TGTGCCAGCGGCGGACAGGGGACTAATCAGCCCCAGCATTTT	CASGGQGTNQPQHF
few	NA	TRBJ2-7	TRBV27	TGTGCCAGCAAGGAGAAGGTAATTTCCTACGAGCAGTACTTC	CASKEKVISYEQYF
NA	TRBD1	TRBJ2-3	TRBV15	TGTGCCACCAGCAGACCGATAGGCAAGGGACAGGGGGCGGCAGATACGCAGTATTTT	CATSRPIGKGQGAADTQYF
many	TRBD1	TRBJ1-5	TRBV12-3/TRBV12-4	TGTGCCAGCAGTTTAGCGGCAGGGGGGAATCAGCCCCAGCATTTT	CASSLAAGGNQPQHF
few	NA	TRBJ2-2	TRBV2	TGTGCCAGCACCAGACTCGGAAGTACCGGGGAGCTGTTTTTT	CASTRLGSTGELFF
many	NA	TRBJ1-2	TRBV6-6	TGTGCCAGCACCAGACGGACCCCGAATCCCCTACCTGGCTATGGCTACACCTTC	CASTRRTPNPLPGYGYTF
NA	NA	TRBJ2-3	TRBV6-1	TGTGCCAGCAGTGAAGGGGGGACAAGCACAGATACGCAGTATTTT	CASSEGGTSTDTQYF
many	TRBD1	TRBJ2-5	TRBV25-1	TGTGCCAGCAGTCCATCCCGACAGGGGCCACTGCAAGAGACCCAGTACTTC	CASSPSRQGPLQETQYF
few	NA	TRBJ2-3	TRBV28	TGTGCCAGCAGTTGGGCGGGGGCCAATACAGATACGCAGTATTTT	CASSWAGANTDTQYF
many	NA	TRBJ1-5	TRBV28	TGTGCCAGCAGCGGGCCCGTCCTGGGTCAGCCCCAGCATTTT	CASSGPVLGQPQHF
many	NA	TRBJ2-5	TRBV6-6	TGTGCCAGCAGCCACTCGAGAGCACAAGAGACCCAGTACTTC	CASSHSRAQETQYF
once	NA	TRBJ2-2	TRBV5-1	TGCGCCAGCAGCTTAGGTGTCACAATTCTGACCGGGGAGCTGTTTTTT	CASSLGVTILTGELFF
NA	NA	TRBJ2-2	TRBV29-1	TGCAGCGTTGGACAATCGCTGAACACCGGGGAGCTGTTTTTT	CSVGQSLNTGELFF
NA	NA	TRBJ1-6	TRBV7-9	TGTGCCAGCAGCTTAGACCCGCCGGGGCAGCCCCTCCACTTT	CASSLDPPGQPLHF
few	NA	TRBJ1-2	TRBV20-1	TGCAGTGCTCCTGAGACAGCATATGGCTACACCTTC	CSAPETAYGYTF
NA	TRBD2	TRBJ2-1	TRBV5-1	TGCGCCAGCAGCTTTGGTAGCGGGGGGTACGGTGAGCAGTTCTTC	CASSFGSGGYGEQFF
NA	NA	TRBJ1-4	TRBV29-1	TGCAGCGTTGAAGAAGGCGAAAAACTGTTTTTT	CSVEEGEKLFF